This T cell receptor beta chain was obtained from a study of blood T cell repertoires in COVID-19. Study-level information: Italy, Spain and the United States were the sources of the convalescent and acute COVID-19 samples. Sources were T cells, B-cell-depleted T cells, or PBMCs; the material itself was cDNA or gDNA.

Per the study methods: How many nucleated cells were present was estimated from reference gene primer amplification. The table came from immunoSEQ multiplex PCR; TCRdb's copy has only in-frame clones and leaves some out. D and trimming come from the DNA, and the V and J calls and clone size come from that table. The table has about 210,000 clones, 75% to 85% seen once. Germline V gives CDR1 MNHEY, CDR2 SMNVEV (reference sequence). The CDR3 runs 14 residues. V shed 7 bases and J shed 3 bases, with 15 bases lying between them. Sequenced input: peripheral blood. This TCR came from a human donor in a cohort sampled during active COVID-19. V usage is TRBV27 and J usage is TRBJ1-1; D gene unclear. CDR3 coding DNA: TGTGCCAGCAAACCGGGAACGGCATACACTGAAGCTTTCTTT. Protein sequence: CASKPGTAYTEAFF.